One and the same sample provided the 29 T cell receptor beta chains below, sequenced in a study of human T cells and chemical hapten exposure. A single record per CDR3 protein comes from TCRdb applying MiXCR to the RACE reads. Found here are approximately 120,000 distinct CDR3 sequences, 9.2% of them singletons; the top ten hold 3.1%. Time point of the sample: patch test 2, 6 weeks after DPC sensitization. The treatment: therapeutic diphenylcyclopropenone sensitization with weekly scalp DPC. The sample here was whole blood, taken in connection with sensitization to the hapten diphenylcyclopropenone (DPC). The receptor set was obtained from a woman aged 40 to 50 with alopecia areata. Some clones in this sample may be carry-over from other donors' samples.

J is TRBJ2-7 and V is TRBV6-2 or TRBV6-3; 8 bases are a match to TRBD1. The germline V gene encodes CDR1 MNHEY and CDR2 SVGEGT. After removal of 2 bases from V and 6 bases from J, the junction contained 9 bases not matched to a gene. The CDR3 consists of 15 residues. Here the CDR3 DNA reads TGTGCCAGCAGTTACCCCGGACAGGGTTCGGGCGAGCAGTACTTC. Its protein is CASSYPGQGSGEQYF.

This clonotype was detected a few times. The chain carries TRBV27 and TRBJ2-7; a weak D match, TRBD1 (6 bases). The V end was cut by 3 bases, the J end by 3 bases, with 12 bases between. Germline values: CDR1 MNHEY, CDR2 SMNVEV (reference sequence). This CDR3 is 14 amino acids long. CDR3 sequence (DNA): TGTGCCAGCAGTTTGGAACAGGGCAACTACGAGCAGTACTTC. Its protein is CASSLEQGNYEQYF.

This chain joins TRBV25-1 and TRBJ1-2; tentatively, D is TRBD1 (5 bases). V dropped 6 bases and J dropped 2 bases, with 13 bases sitting between them. Germline CDR1 is MGHDK and CDR2 is SYGVNS. CDR3 length equals 14 residues. This CDR3 reads CASRHTGDNYGYTF. In DNA form, the CDR3 reads TGTGCCAGCAGACACACTGGGGACAACTATGGCTACACCTTC.

In its sample, this clonotype was seen many times. This chain links TRBV7-2 with TRBJ1-4; no firm D call. Trimming took off 6 bases at V and 7 bases at J, with 18 bases between the two ends. Germline V CDR1 and CDR2: SGHTA, FQGNSA. This CDR3 has 15 residues. The CDR3 spells CASSSRLAPSEKLFF. CDR3 DNA sequence: TGTGCCAGCAGTTCCCGCCTCGCCCCAAGTGAAAAACTGTTTTTT.

This clonotype was counted at least ten times. This chain links TRBV5-1 with TRBJ1-4, with D tentatively TRBD1 (5 bases). The CDR3 sequence is 13 residues long. Trimming removed 1 base at V and 6 bases at J, with 7 bases between. Germline CDR1 SGHRS, CDR2 YFSETQ. The CDR3 nucleotides read TGCGCCAGCAGCTTGCGGGGGGATGAAAAACTGTTTTTT. Its translation is CASSLRGDEKLFF.

This clonotype has at least ten counts. The gene calls are TRBV21-1 and TRBJ2-5. TRBV21-1 is tagged as a pseudogene. CDR3 length equals 13 residues. As DNA, the CDR3 is TGTGCCAGCAGCAAAACGATCCCAGGGACCCAGTACTTC. This gives the protein CASSKTIPGTQYF.

This clonotype occurred a few times. V and J are TRBV6-2 or TRBV6-3 and TRBJ2-1, with D perhaps matching TRBD1 (6 bases). With 9 bases removed from V and 0 bases from J, the gap between germline ends came to 12 bases. The CDR3 contains 14 residues. Germline loops: CDR1 MNHEY, CDR2 SVGEGT. The CDR3: CASTRDISYNEQFF. The CDR3 nucleotides read TGTGCCAGTACCCGGGACATCTCCTACAATGAGCAGTTCTTC.

The V gene is TRBV12-3 or TRBV12-4, the J gene TRBJ1-1; no reliable D call. CDR3 length: 16 residues. Between the trimmed V and J ends, which lost 4 bases and 3 bases, there was a span of 18 bases. CDR3 residues: CASSSPLTYLHTEAFF. The CDR3 nucleotides are TGTGCCAGCAGTTCTCCCCTGACCTACCTTCACACTGAAGCTTTCTTT.

At least ten counts were recorded for this clonotype. The J gene is TRBJ2-5, the V gene TRBV10-2; 9 bases agree with TRBD2. The V gene end was trimmed by 0 bases and the J gene end by 1 base; junction bases not matched to a gene: 6. Germline lookup yields CDR1 WSHSY and CDR2 SAAADI. The CDR3 is 17 residues long. The CDR3 sequence: CASSESKVLAGQETQYF. The DNA of the CDR3 is TGCGCCAGCAGTGAGTCGAAAGTACTAGCGGGCCAAGAGACCCAGTACTTC.

There are many counts of this clonotype. The gene calls are TRBV10-2 and TRBJ2-5; D is uncertain. Germline CDR1 reads WSHSY; CDR2 reads SAAADI. The CDR3 covers 14 residues. The V and J ends lost 7 bases and 6 bases respectively, with 18 bases between them. In nucleotides, the CDR3 is TGCGCCAGCACCAAGATGGAGTACGAAAAGACCCAGTACTTC. This translates into CASTKMEYEKTQYF.

V gene TRBV12-3 or TRBV12-4 combines with J gene TRBJ2-3; D uncertain. V lost 3 bases and J 6 bases, leaving 4 bases between the germline ends. CDR3 length: 11 residues. In nucleotides, the CDR3 is TGTGCCAGCAGTTTCATTGATACGCAGTATTTT. Translated, it gives CASSFIDTQYF.

This rearrangement joins TRBV30 to TRBJ1-2; D is undetermined. Per germline, CDR1 GTSNPN and CDR2 SVGIG (reference sequence). The CDR3 covers 12 residues. V lost 3 bases to trimming and J lost 1 base, with 6 bases between them. The CDR3 reads CAWSGFNYGYTF. The CDR3 DNA follows: TGTGCCTGGAGCGGGTTTAACTATGGCTACACCTTC.

The genes are TRBV10-2 and TRBJ2-7; D not resolved. The V gene's germline CDR1 is WSHSY and CDR2 SAAADI. This CDR3 has 13 residues. V was clipped by 4 bases and J by 2 bases, with 9 bases between them. The CDR3 nucleotides are TGCGCCAGCAGTGCGCCGCTTGCCTACGAGCAGTACTTC. Encoded protein: CASSAPLAYEQYF.

The sample holds a few counts of this clonotype. V usage is TRBV5-4 and J usage is TRBJ2-3; D is tentatively TRBD1 or TRBD2 (5 bases each). The CDR3 totals 16 residues. Trimming cost V 1 base and J 0 bases, with 12 bases left between them. From germline, CDR1 is SGHNT and CDR2 YYREEE (reference sequence). The CDR3 here is CASSLMTGRSTDTQYF. The CDR3 nucleotides read TGTGCCAGCAGCTTGATGACGGGGCGAAGCACAGATACGCAGTATTTT.

The chain carries TRBV4-1 and TRBJ2-3; the D call may be TRBD1 or TRBD2 (7 bases each). The V end lost 4 bases, the J end lost 2 bases, and 22 bases lay between the germline ends. There are 18 residues in the CDR3. Germline CDR1 MGHRA, CDR2 YSYEKL. The CDR3 DNA is TGCGCCAGCAGCCGGGCTAGGGGGCTAGCGGTGATCACAGATACGCAGTATTTT. It codes for CASSRARGLAVITDTQYF.

The sample holds many counts of this clonotype. This rearrangement joins TRBV13 to TRBJ2-1; tentative D call: TRBD2 (6 bases). Germline V gene sequence: CDR1 PRHDT, CDR2 FYEKMQ (reference sequence). Trimming left V 4 bases short and J 1 base short, with 14 bases between. The CDR3 is 16 residues long. CDR3 residues: CASSSPRGLSYNEQFF. For the CDR3, the DNA is TGTGCCAGCAGCTCTCCGCGGGGCCTGTCCTACAATGAGCAGTTCTTC. The whole variable domain, remainder taken from reference TRBV13 and TRBJ2-1, is AAGVIQSPRHLIKEKRETATLKCYPIPRHDTVYWYQQGPGQDPQFLISFYEKMQSDKGSIPDRFSAQQFSDYHSELNMSSLELGDSALYFCASSSPRGLSYNEQFFGPGTRLTVL.

This clonotype was picked up many times. The CDR3 DNA reads TGCAGCGTAGGAAGGACAGGGTTATACAATGAGCAGTTCTTC. This encodes CSVGRTGLYNEQFF. The V gene is TRBV29-1, the J gene TRBJ2-1; 8 bases are a match to TRBD1. V shed 6 bases, J shed 4 bases, and the junction held 8 bases outside the gene matches. In germline, CDR1 is SQVTM, CDR2 ANQGSEA. This CDR3 region has 14 residues.

This clonotype was found many times. The chain employs TRBV11-2 and TRBJ2-1, with 7 bases that match TRBD2. The CDR3 runs to 16 residues. CDR1 is SGHAT, CDR2 FQNNGV, per germline. Trimming removed 5 bases from V and 9 bases from J; junction bases left unmatched: 16. CDR3 sequence: CASSPFDYAGEGEQFF. As DNA, the CDR3 is TGTGCCAGCAGCCCCTTTGATTACGCGGGGGAGGGTGAGCAGTTCTTC.

This sequence joins TRBV5-1 and TRBJ2-1; D is perhaps TRBD1 or TRBD2 (6 bases each). V lost 1 base and J 5 bases, leaving 10 bases between the germline ends. There are 14 residues in the CDR3. The germline CDR1 and CDR2 sequences are SGHRS and YFSETQ. CDR3 DNA sequence: TGCGCCAGCAGCTTGTGGGGGGCCGACAATGAGCAGTTCTTC. Translated: CASSLWGADNEQFF.

In its sample, this clonotype was seen many times. The chain carries TRBV19 and TRBJ2-2, with 12 bases identical to TRBD1. This CDR3 contains 16 residues. V shed 5 bases and J 7 bases; nucleotides not matched to a gene: 8. In germline, CDR1 is LNHDA, CDR2 SQIVND (reference sequence). The CDR3, as DNA: TGTGCCAGTAGTTCTCCGGGACAGGGGGCAGGCGGGGAGCTGTTTTTT. It encodes CASSSPGQGAGGELFF.

V and J are TRBV7-6 and TRBJ1-6; tentatively, D is TRBD1 (6 bases). The CDR3 has 16 amino acids. Per germline, CDR1 SGHVS and CDR2 FNYEAQ. Between the trimmed V and J ends, which lost 4 bases and 3 bases, there was a span of 13 bases. The CDR3 DNA reads as TGTGCCAGCAGCTCCGCACAGGGCTTCTATAATTCACCCCTCCACTTT. This sequence encodes CASSSAQGFYNSPLHF.

This clonotype occurred a few times. The chain joins TRBV19 to TRBJ2-1, with D possibly being TRBD2 (5 bases). Germline V CDR1 and CDR2: LNHDA, SQIVND (reference sequence). Trimming removed 3 bases at V and 0 bases at J, with 9 bases between. The CDR3 runs 15 residues. CDR3 in DNA: TGTGCCAGTAGTATCACGGGGAGCTCCTACAATGAGCAGTTCTTC. Its translation: CASSITGSSYNEQFF. Filled out from reference TRBV19 and TRBJ2-1, the complete variable domain reads DGGITQSPKYLFRKEGQNVTLSCEQNLNHDAMYWYRQDPGQGLRLIYYSQIVNDFQKGDIAEGYSVSREKKESFPLTVTSAQKNPTAFYLCASSITGSSYNEQFFGPGTRLTVL.

The table lists this clonotype with many counts. This sequence joins TRBV7-2 and TRBJ1-4, with D hard to call. Trimming pared 3 bases from V and 10 bases from J, leaving 9 bases between. The germline V gene has CDR1 SGHTA and CDR2 FQGNSA. CDR3 length: 12 residues. CDR3 protein: CASSLARGKLFF. The DNA of the CDR3 is TGTGCCAGCAGCTTGGCCCGCGGAAAACTGTTTTTT.

The table lists this clonotype with many counts. This chain connects TRBV2 to TRBJ1-1; 7 bases match TRBD1. V trimming: 6 bases; J trimming: 1 base; junction bases outside the gene matches: 2. Germline V gives CDR1 SNHLY, CDR2 FYNNEI. The CDR3 loop spans 13 amino acids. The CDR3: CASRGQTNTEAFF. CDR3 nucleotides: TGTGCCAGCAGGGGACAGACGAACACTGAAGCTTTCTTT.

The chain uses TRBV3-1 and TRBJ1-6; D is unresolved. The germline gives CDR1 LGHDT, CDR2 YNNKEL (reference sequence). The length of the CDR3 is 12 residues. Trimming took 3 bases from V and 10 from J, leaving 7 bases between them. CDR3 amino acids: CASSQGYSPLHF. In nucleotides, the CDR3 is TGTGCCAGCAGCCAGGGCTACTCACCCCTCCACTTT.

The gene calls are TRBV21-1 and TRBJ2-7; TRBD2 is the table's D call, not checked against the DNA. TRBV21-1 is classified as a pseudogene. This CDR3 is built from 13 residues. The CDR3 is CASSKPAGYEQYF. CDR3 nucleotide sequence: TGTGCCAGCAGCAAACCAGCGGGGTACGAGCAGTACTTC.

The table lists this clonotype with many counts. This CDR3 reads CASTSPDGQGYEQYF. The CDR3 DNA sequence: TGTGCCAGCACCTCACCCGACGGACAGGGCTACGAGCAGTACTTC. This chain connects TRBV7-9 to TRBJ2-7; 8 bases line up with TRBD1. V was pared by 7 bases and J by 3 bases, with 11 bases of the junction left unmatched. Germline CDR1 SEHNR, CDR2 FQNEAQ (reference sequence). The CDR3 covers 15 residues.

This clonotype was observed a handful of times. This rearrangement joins TRBV7-3 to TRBJ2-2; D is possibly TRBD2 (6 bases). CDR3 length: 15 amino acids. V was cut by 5 bases and J by 1 base, with 11 bases left in between. Germline lookup yields CDR1 SGHTA and CDR2 FQGTGA. The CDR3 loop reads CASSPPGGNTGELFF. For the CDR3, the DNA is TGTGCCAGCAGCCCTCCCGGGGGGAACACCGGGGAGCTGTTTTTT.

The chain employs TRBV13 and TRBJ1-1; a weak D match, TRBD1 (6 bases). The V gene's germline CDR1 is PRHDT and CDR2 FYEKMQ (reference sequence). V was clipped by 0 bases and J by 0 bases, with 11 bases between them. CDR3 length: 16 residues. CDR3 in DNA: TGTGCCAGCAGCTTAGGCCCGGGGGGCATGAACACTGAAGCTTTCTTT. Translating gives CASSLGPGGMNTEAFF. The full variable domain, with the rest looked up from reference TRBV13 and TRBJ1-1, is AAGVIQSPRHLIKEKRETATLKCYPIPRHDTVYWYQQGPGQDPQFLISFYEKMQSDKGSIPDRFSAQQFSDYHSELNMSSLELGDSALYFCASSLGPGGMNTEAFFGQGTRLTVV.